This T cell receptor beta chain was profiled in a study of blood T cell repertoires in COVID-19. Turning to the study itself: There were acute and convalescent COVID-19 samples, and they came from the United States, Italy and Spain. Nucleic acid was either cDNA or gDNA, and it came from T cells, B-cell-depleted T cells, or PBMCs.

How the authors handled the data: Reference gene primers were amplified, and this amplification served to estimate nucleated cell counts. Some clones are missing from TCRdb's copy, which holds only in-frame ones; the method was immunoSEQ multiplex PCR. The DNA was the basis for D and trimming; V, J and clone size are from that table. The sample has roughly 260,000 clones, 75% to 95% seen once; the top ten hold 2% to 3%. Recruited during active infection, patients (from Seattle) were subsequently followed longitudinally. The sequence derives from a person aged 18 to 35 with COVID-19, enrolled during active disease. The sequencing sample was made of peripheral blood.

Here the CDR3 reads CASSLPGAGNTIYF. The DNA for the CDR3 is TGTGCCAGCAGCTTGCCGGGGGCTGGAAACACCATATATTTT. V gene TRBV11-2 combines with J gene TRBJ1-3; maybe TRBD1 (5 bases). Germline V gives CDR1 SGHAT, CDR2 FQNNGV. The V gene lost 3 bases and the J gene lost 2 bases, with 8 bases spanning the gap. The CDR3 is made up of 14 amino acids.